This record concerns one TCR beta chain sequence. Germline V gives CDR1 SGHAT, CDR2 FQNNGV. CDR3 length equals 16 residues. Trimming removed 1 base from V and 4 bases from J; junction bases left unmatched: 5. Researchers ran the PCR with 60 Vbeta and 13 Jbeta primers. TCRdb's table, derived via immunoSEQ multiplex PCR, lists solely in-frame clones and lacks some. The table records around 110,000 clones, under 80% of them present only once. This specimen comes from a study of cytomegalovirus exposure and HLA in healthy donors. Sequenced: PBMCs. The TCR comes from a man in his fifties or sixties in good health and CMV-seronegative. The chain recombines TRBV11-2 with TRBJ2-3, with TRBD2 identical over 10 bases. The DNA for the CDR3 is TGTGCCAGCAGCTTAGGGTCTAGCGGGGGAGCAGATACGCAGTATTTT. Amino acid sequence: CASSLGSSGGADTQYF.